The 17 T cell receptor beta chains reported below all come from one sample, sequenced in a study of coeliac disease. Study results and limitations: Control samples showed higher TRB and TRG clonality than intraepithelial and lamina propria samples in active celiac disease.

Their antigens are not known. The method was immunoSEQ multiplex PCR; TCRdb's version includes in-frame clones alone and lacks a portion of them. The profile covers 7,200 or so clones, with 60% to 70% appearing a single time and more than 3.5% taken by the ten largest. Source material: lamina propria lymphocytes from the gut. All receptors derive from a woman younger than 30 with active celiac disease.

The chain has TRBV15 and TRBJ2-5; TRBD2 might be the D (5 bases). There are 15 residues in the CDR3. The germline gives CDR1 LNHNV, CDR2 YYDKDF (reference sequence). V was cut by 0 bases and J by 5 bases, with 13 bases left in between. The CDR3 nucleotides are TGTGCCACCAGCAGAGAAGGGAGAGATGGGGAGACCCAGTACTTC. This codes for CATSREGRDGETQYF.

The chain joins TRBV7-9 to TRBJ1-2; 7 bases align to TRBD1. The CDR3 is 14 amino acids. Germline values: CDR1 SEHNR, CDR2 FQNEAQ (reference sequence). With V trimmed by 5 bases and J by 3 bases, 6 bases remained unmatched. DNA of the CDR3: TGTGCCAGCAGCCGAGGGACAGATCACTATGGCTACACCTTC. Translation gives CASSRGTDHYGYTF.

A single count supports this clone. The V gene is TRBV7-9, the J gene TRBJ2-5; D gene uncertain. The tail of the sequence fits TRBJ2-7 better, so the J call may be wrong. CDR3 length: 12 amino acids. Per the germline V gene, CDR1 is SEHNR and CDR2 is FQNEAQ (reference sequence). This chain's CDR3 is CASSFFPSEQYF. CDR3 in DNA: TGTGCCAGCAGCTTTTTCCCCAGCGAGCAGTACTTC.

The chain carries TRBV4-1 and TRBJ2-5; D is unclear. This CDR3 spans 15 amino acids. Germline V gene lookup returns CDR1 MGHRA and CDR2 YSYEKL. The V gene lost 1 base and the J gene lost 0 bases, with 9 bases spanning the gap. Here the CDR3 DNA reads TGCGCCAGCAGCCAAGCTCCGTATAACCAAGAGACCCAGTACTTC. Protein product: CASSQAPYNQETQYF.

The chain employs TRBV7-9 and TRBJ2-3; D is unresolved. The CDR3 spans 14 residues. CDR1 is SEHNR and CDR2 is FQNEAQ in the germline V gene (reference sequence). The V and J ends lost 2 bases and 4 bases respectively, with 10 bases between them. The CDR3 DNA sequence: TGTGCCAGCAGCTTAAGTGGCACCTCAGATACGCAGTATTTT. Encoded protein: CASSLSGTSDTQYF. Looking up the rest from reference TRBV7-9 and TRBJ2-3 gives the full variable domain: DTGVSQNPRHKITKRGQNVTFRCDPISEHNRLYWYRQTLGQGPEFLTYFQNEAQLEKSRLLSDRFSAERPKGSFSTLEIQRTEQGDSAMYLCASSLSGTSDTQYFGPGTRLTVL.

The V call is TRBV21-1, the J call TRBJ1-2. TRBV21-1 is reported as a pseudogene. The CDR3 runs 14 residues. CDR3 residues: CASSKLVVSMSYTF. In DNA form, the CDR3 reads TGTGCCAGCAGCAAACTAGTAGTTAGTATGAGCTACACCTTC.

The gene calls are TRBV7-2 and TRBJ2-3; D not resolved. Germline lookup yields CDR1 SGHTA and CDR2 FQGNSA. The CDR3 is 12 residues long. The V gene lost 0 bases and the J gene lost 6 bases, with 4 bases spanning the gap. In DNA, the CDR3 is TGTGCCAGCAGCTTAGCGGCTGATACGCAGTATTTT. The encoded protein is CASSLAADTQYF.

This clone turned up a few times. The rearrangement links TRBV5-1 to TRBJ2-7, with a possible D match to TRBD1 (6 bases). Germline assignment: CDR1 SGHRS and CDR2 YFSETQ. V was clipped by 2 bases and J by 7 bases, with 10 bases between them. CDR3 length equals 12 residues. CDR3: CASSLATGEQYF. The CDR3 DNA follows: TGCGCCAGCAGCTTAGCAACAGGGGAGCAGTACTTC. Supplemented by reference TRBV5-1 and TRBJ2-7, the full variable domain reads KAGVTQTPRYLIKTRGQQVTLSCSPISGHRSVSWYQQTPGQGLQFLFEYFSETQRNKGNFPGRFSGRQFSNSRSEMNVSTLELGDSALYLCASSLATGEQYFGPGTRLTVT.

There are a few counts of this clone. CDR3: CASSRTVNQPQHF. The CDR3 DNA reads as TGTGCCAGCAGTCGGACAGTCAATCAGCCCCAGCATTTT. This rearrangement joins TRBV28 to TRBJ1-5; D is perhaps TRBD1 (6 bases). V dropped 5 bases and J dropped 3 bases, with 8 bases sitting between them. This CDR3 region has 13 residues. Looked up from germline, CDR1 is MDHEN and CDR2 is SYDVKM.

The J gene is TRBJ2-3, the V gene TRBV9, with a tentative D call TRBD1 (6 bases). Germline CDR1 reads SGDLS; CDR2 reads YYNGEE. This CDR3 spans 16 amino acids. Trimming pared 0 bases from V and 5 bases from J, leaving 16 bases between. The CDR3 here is CASSVAGAHGQDTQYF. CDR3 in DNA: TGTGCCAGCAGCGTAGCAGGGGCCCATGGCCAAGATACGCAGTATTTT. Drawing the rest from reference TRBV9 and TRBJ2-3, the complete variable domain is DSGVTQTPKHLITATGQRVTLRCSPRSGDLSVYWYQQSLDQGLQFLIQYYNGEERAKGNILERFSAQQFPDLHSELNLSSLELGDSALYFCASSVAGAHGQDTQYFGPGTRLTVL.

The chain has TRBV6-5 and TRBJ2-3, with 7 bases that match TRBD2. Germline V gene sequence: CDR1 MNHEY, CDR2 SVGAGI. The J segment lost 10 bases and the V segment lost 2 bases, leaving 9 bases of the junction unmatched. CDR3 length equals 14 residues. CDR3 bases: TGTGCCAGCAGTTACGGTGCTAGCGGTGAGCCGCAGTATTTT. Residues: CASSYGASGEPQYF.

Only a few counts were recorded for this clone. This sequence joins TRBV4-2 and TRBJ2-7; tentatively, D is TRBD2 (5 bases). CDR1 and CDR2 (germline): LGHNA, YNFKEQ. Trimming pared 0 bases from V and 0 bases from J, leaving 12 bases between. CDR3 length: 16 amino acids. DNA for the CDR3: TGTGCCAGCAGCCAAGACCCTAGCAGCCCCTCCTACGAGCAGTACTTC. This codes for CASSQDPSSPSYEQYF.

The CDR3 reads CASSAGSSGANVLTF. DNA of the CDR3: TGTGCCAGCAGCGCAGGAAGCTCTGGGGCCAACGTCCTGACTTTC. The chain links TRBV14 to TRBJ2-6; D gene uncertain. Germline-derived CDR1 and CDR2 are SGHDN and FVKESK. V shed 5 bases and J shed 0 bases, with 8 bases lying between them. The CDR3 runs to 15 residues.

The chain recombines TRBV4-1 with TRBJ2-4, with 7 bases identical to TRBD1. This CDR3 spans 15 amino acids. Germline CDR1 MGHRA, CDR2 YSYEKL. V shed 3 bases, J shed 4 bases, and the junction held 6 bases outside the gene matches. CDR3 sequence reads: CASSHRTGPKNIQYF. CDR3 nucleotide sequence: TGCGCCAGCAGCCACCGGACAGGACCTAAAAACATTCAGTACTTC.

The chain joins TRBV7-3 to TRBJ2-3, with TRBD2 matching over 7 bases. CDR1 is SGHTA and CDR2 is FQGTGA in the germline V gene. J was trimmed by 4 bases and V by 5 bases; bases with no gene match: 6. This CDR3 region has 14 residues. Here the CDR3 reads CASSLRAGADTQYF. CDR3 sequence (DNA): TGTGCCAGCAGCCTTAGGGCGGGGGCAGATACGCAGTATTTT.

The CDR3 coding sequence is TGTGCCACCCGACGACAGGGCGGCGACGAGCAGTACTTC. Translation: CATRRQGGDEQYF. The chain recombines TRBV27 with TRBJ2-5, with TRBD1 matching over 7 bases. The end of the DNA fits TRBJ2-7 better, so the J call may be wrong. The germline V gene encodes CDR1 MNHEY and CDR2 SMNVEV (reference sequence). The CDR3 runs 13 residues.

The CDR3 spells CASSGPSGGAYNEQFF. The CDR3 DNA sequence: TGTGCCAGCAGCGGGCCTTCGGGGGGCGCCTACAATGAGCAGTTCTTC. The gene calls are TRBV9 and TRBJ2-1; weak D call: TRBD2 (7 bases). Per the germline V gene, CDR1 is SGDLS and CDR2 is YYNGEE. Trimming removed 3 bases at V and 2 bases at J, with 15 bases between. The CDR3 has 16 amino acids.